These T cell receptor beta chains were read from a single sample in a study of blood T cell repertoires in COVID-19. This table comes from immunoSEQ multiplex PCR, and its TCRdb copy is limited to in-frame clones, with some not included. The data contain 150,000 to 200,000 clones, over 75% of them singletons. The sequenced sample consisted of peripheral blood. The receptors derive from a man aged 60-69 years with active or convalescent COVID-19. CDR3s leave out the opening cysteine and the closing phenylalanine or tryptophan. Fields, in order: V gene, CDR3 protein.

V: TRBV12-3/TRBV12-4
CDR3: ASSSLSSYEQY

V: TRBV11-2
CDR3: ASSFWGRRSGMGYGYT

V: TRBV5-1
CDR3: ASSKGTGNYGYT

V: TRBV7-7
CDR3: ASSLVAGSGRPSSTDTQY

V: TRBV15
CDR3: ATSSPGGGYGYT

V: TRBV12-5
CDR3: ASGLVDGSGGLNIQY

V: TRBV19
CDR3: ASSPGGGETQY

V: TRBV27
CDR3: ASSLERANQPQH

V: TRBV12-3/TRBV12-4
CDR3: ASSRQGWGEQF

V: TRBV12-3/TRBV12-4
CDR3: ANGQKNTGELF

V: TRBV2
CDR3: ASSADSNYGYT

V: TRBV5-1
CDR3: ASQGDTEAF

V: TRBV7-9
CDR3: ASSFTGGMETQY

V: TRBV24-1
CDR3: ATSDPSTGDEKLF

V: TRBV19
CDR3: ASSPRTSGAYEQY

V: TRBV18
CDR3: ASSPRLRDTQETQY

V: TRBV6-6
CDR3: ASSYPGTGSSNTIY

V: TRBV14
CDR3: ASSQAGAIYNEQF

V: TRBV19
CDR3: ASSLWTSGGYNEQF